Listed here is a single TCR beta chain. With 4 bases clipped from V and 4 bases from J, the junction kept 11 bases outside the gene matches. Germline CDR1 reads MDHEN; CDR2 reads SYDVKM. The CDR3 runs 17 residues. This sample was taken from a study of blood T cell repertoires in COVID-19. For the study at large: The United States, Italy and Spain provided the acute and convalescent COVID-19 samples.

Profiling relied on immunoSEQ multiplex PCR, and the TCRdb table lists in-frame clones only, not all of them. The data hold nearly 100,000 clones, with 84% observed a single time. The TCR was taken from a woman aged 55-69 years with acute or convalescent COVID-19. The sequencing sample was made of peripheral blood. The V gene is TRBV28, the J gene TRBJ2-2, with 8 bases matching TRBD1. The CDR3 DNA reads as TGTGCCAGCAGTTCCCCTCGAGGGACAGGCGGCACCGGGGAGCTGTTTTTT. Translation: CASSSPRGTGGTGELFF.